These T cell receptor beta chains were read from a single sample in a study of blood T cell repertoires in COVID-19. Only in-frame clones appear in the TCRdb table, and some are missing; sequencing was by immunoSEQ multiplex PCR. The sample lists a few hundred thousand clones, 85% occurring once. Sequencing input: PBMCs or T cells enriched from blood (not recorded which). The source of these receptors is a woman in her forties or fifties who had recovered from COVID-19. The CDR3 runs from the conserved cysteine through the conserved F or W. Fields, in order: D gene, V gene, J gene, clone size, CDR3 protein, CDR3 DNA. A D gene is named only where the DNA matches it firmly. Some rows mark clone size as missing; the rest say once, few, many or name a class of expanded clone.

d_call: TRBD1
v_call: TRBV27
j_call: TRBJ1-2
clone_size: -
cdr3_aa: CASSLRTGNYGYTF
cdr3_nt: TGTGCCAGCAGTTTACGGACAGGGAACTATGGCTACACCTTC

d_call: -
v_call: TRBV5-4
j_call: TRBJ2-2
clone_size: -
cdr3_aa: CASSHTGTGELFF
cdr3_nt: TGTGCCAGCAGCCATACAGGGACCGGGGAGCTGTTTTTT

d_call: -
v_call: TRBV28
j_call: TRBJ1-3
clone_size: -
cdr3_aa: CASIRGGTGNTIYF
cdr3_nt: TGTGCCAGCATTAGGGGCGGAACTGGAAACACCATATATTTT

d_call: TRBD2
v_call: TRBV27
j_call: TRBJ2-7
clone_size: -
cdr3_aa: CASSSSGTYEQYF
cdr3_nt: TGTGCCAGCAGTTCTAGCGGAACCTACGAGCAGTACTTC

d_call: TRBD1
v_call: TRBV7-2
j_call: TRBJ1-2
clone_size: -
cdr3_aa: CASSGQGAGYGYTF
cdr3_nt: TGTGCCAGCAGCGGACAGGGGGCGGGCTATGGCTACACCTTC

d_call: TRBD1
v_call: TRBV4-1
j_call: TRBJ1-1
clone_size: -
cdr3_aa: CASSQERGQGTEAFF
cdr3_nt: TGCGCCAGCAGCCAAGAAAGAGGACAGGGCACTGAAGCTTTCTTT

d_call: TRBD1
v_call: TRBV7-8
j_call: TRBJ1-5
clone_size: -
cdr3_aa: CASSSFLSRDRGHQPQHF
cdr3_nt: TGTGCCAGCAGCTCGTTCCTCTCCCGGGACAGGGGACATCAGCCCCAGCATTTT

d_call: TRBD2
v_call: TRBV7-3
j_call: TRBJ2-1
clone_size: -
cdr3_aa: CASSLVSGGDYNEQFF
cdr3_nt: TGTGCCAGCAGCTTAGTCAGCGGGGGGGATTACAATGAGCAGTTCTTC

d_call: TRBD2
v_call: TRBV5-1
j_call: TRBJ2-7
clone_size: -
cdr3_aa: CASSLGPTSGYEQYF
cdr3_nt: TGCGCCAGCAGCTTGGGCCCAACTAGCGGTTACGAGCAGTACTTC

d_call: -
v_call: TRBV18
j_call: TRBJ1-1
clone_size: -
cdr3_aa: CASSTTRGEAEAFF
cdr3_nt: TGTGCCAGCTCTACAACCCGCGGGGAGGCTGAAGCTTTCTTT

d_call: -
v_call: TRBV28
j_call: TRBJ1-5
clone_size: -
cdr3_aa: CASSLNGGSSFNQPQHF
cdr3_nt: TGTGCCAGCAGTTTAAACGGGGGTTCGTCGTTCAATCAGCCCCAGCATTTT

d_call: -
v_call: TRBV4-1
j_call: TRBJ2-3
clone_size: -
cdr3_aa: CASSHQTRGRRSPDTQYF
cdr3_nt: TGCGCCAGCAGCCACCAAACAAGGGGCAGAAGAAGTCCAGATACGCAGTATTTT

d_call: -
v_call: TRBV30
j_call: TRBJ2-1
clone_size: -
cdr3_aa: CAWDTGSPLFF
cdr3_nt: TGTGCCTGGGACACAGGTTCGCCGCTGTTCTTC

d_call: -
v_call: TRBV9
j_call: TRBJ2-7
clone_size: -
cdr3_aa: CASSHGAGSSYEQYF
cdr3_nt: TGTGCCAGCAGCCATGGGGCAGGCAGCTCCTACGAGCAGTACTTC

d_call: -
v_call: TRBV28
j_call: TRBJ1-2
clone_size: -
cdr3_aa: CASSLFETANYGYTF
cdr3_nt: TGTGCCAGCAGTTTATTCGAGACAGCAAACTATGGCTACACCTTC

d_call: TRBD1
v_call: TRBV7-9
j_call: TRBJ1-2
clone_size: few
cdr3_aa: CASSVGQAAHYGYTF
cdr3_nt: TGTGCCAGCAGCGTTGGACAGGCGGCACACTATGGCTACACCTTC

d_call: TRBD1
v_call: TRBV5-1
j_call: TRBJ2-2
clone_size: -
cdr3_aa: CASSLGTVNTGELFF
cdr3_nt: TGCGCCAGCAGCTTAGGGACAGTCAACACCGGGGAGCTGTTTTTT

d_call: -
v_call: TRBV10-3
j_call: TRBJ2-5
clone_size: many
cdr3_aa: CATSYTGSFQETQYF
cdr3_nt: TGTGCCACCTCCTACACAGGGTCATTCCAAGAGACCCAGTACTTC

d_call: -
v_call: TRBV2
j_call: TRBJ1-1
clone_size: -
cdr3_aa: CASSLTGREAFF
cdr3_nt: TGTGCCAGCAGCTTAACAGGGCGTGAAGCTTTCTTT

d_call: -
v_call: TRBV7-9
j_call: TRBJ2-1
clone_size: -
cdr3_aa: CASSQWGGRPYNEQFF
cdr3_nt: TGTGCCAGCTCCCAGTGGGGGGGCCGACCCTACAATGAGCAGTTCTTC

d_call: TRBD2
v_call: TRBV6-2/TRBV6-3
j_call: TRBJ2-1
clone_size: once
cdr3_aa: CASSYALGLAGVRANEQFF
cdr3_nt: TGTGCCAGCAGTTATGCTTTGGGACTAGCGGGAGTTCGGGCCAATGAGCAGTTCTTC

d_call: TRBD1
v_call: TRBV10-2
j_call: TRBJ2-5
clone_size: -
cdr3_aa: CASQRDRGGETQYF
cdr3_nt: TGCGCCAGCCAGAGGGACAGGGGGGGAGAGACCCAGTACTTC

d_call: -
v_call: TRBV5-6
j_call: TRBJ1-1
clone_size: few
cdr3_aa: CASSLMQGTEAFF
cdr3_nt: TGTGCCAGCAGCTTAATGCAGGGCACTGAAGCTTTCTTT

d_call: -
v_call: TRBV7-9
j_call: TRBJ2-1
clone_size: -
cdr3_aa: CASSFGGRYNEQFF
cdr3_nt: TGTGCCAGCAGCTTCGGGGGGCGCTACAATGAGCAGTTCTTC

d_call: -
v_call: TRBV25-1
j_call: TRBJ2-3
clone_size: -
cdr3_aa: CASSESLTWFSTDTQYF
cdr3_nt: TGTGCCAGCAGTGAATCTCTCACATGGTTTAGCACAGATACGCAGTATTTT

d_call: TRBD1
v_call: TRBV30
j_call: TRBJ1-2
clone_size: -
cdr3_aa: CAWSADRGIGYTF
cdr3_nt: TGTGCCTGGAGTGCTGACAGGGGTATCGGCTACACCTTC

d_call: -
v_call: TRBV2
j_call: TRBJ2-3
clone_size: few
cdr3_aa: CASSGGTAGPTDTQYF
cdr3_nt: TGTGCCAGCAGTGGAGGGACCGCGGGACCCACAGATACGCAGTATTTT

d_call: -
v_call: TRBV19
j_call: TRBJ2-6
clone_size: -
cdr3_aa: CASGGDIGSGANVLTF
cdr3_nt: TGTGCCAGTGGTGGGGACATCGGCTCTGGGGCCAACGTCCTGACTTTC

d_call: TRBD1
v_call: TRBV7-3
j_call: TRBJ2-2
clone_size: -
cdr3_aa: CASSLIGQGKAGELFF
cdr3_nt: TGTGCCAGCAGCTTAATAGGACAGGGGAAGGCCGGGGAGCTGTTTTTT

d_call: -
v_call: TRBV4-2
j_call: TRBJ1-5
clone_size: once
cdr3_aa: CASSQETGSNQPQHF
cdr3_nt: TGTGCCAGCAGCCAAGAGACAGGCAGCAATCAGCCCCAGCATTTT

d_call: -
v_call: TRBV5-4
j_call: TRBJ2-6
clone_size: -
cdr3_aa: CASSSPGISGANVLTF
cdr3_nt: TGCGCCAGCAGCTCGCCCGGGATCTCTGGGGCCAACGTCCTGACTTTC

d_call: -
v_call: TRBV7-9
j_call: TRBJ2-5
clone_size: many
cdr3_aa: CASSQVPKETQYF
cdr3_nt: TGTGCCAGCAGCCAGGTACCGAAAGAGACCCAGTACTTC

d_call: TRBD1
v_call: TRBV18
j_call: TRBJ2-7
clone_size: -
cdr3_aa: CASSLGQGATEQYF
cdr3_nt: TGTGCCAGCTCACTAGGACAGGGGGCTACCGAGCAGTACTTC

d_call: -
v_call: TRBV6-5
j_call: TRBJ1-3
clone_size: -
cdr3_aa: CASLETTGNTIYF
cdr3_nt: TGTGCCAGCCTAGAGACTACTGGAAACACCATATATTTT

d_call: TRBD1
v_call: TRBV20-1
j_call: TRBJ1-5
clone_size: -
cdr3_aa: CSASGPWTGVNQPQHF
cdr3_nt: TGCAGTGCTAGTGGGCCCTGGACAGGGGTAAATCAGCCCCAGCATTTT

d_call: -
v_call: TRBV6-5
j_call: TRBJ1-1
clone_size: once
cdr3_aa: CASSYNRRGEAFF
cdr3_nt: TGTGCCAGCAGTTACAATCGCAGGGGTGAAGCTTTCTTT

d_call: -
v_call: TRBV5-1
j_call: TRBJ1-3
clone_size: -
cdr3_aa: CASSFHGDSGNTIYF
cdr3_nt: TGCGCCAGCAGCTTTCACGGAGACTCTGGAAACACCATATATTTT

d_call: TRBD1
v_call: TRBV9
j_call: TRBJ1-6
clone_size: -
cdr3_aa: CASSVEGAHNSPLHF
cdr3_nt: TGTGCCAGCAGCGTAGAGGGGGCTCATAATTCACCCCTCCACTTT

d_call: TRBD1
v_call: TRBV11-3
j_call: TRBJ2-1
clone_size: -
cdr3_aa: CASSATGGASGQFF
cdr3_nt: TGTGCCAGCAGCGCGACAGGGGGCGCTTCCGGGCAGTTCTTC

d_call: -
v_call: TRBV28
j_call: TRBJ1-2
clone_size: -
cdr3_aa: CASSGSRHGYGYTF
cdr3_nt: TGTGCCAGCAGTGGGTCCAGACACGGCTATGGCTACACCTTC